This T cell receptor beta chain is from a study of T cell repertoires in cytomegalovirus infection. Background on the study: CMV epitopes that were recently identified and HLA-C-restricted were used alongside well-studied HLA-B-restricted ones. Public TCR beta signatures marked donors with CMV infection and the matching HLA. Study-wide points: CMV carriers having the relevant HLA were flagged by cumulative public TCR beta family frequency. CMV-specific HLA-C-restricted TCR beta clonotypes dominated the ex vivo response.

Turning to this clonotype: Its antigen is unidentified.

Germline assignment: CDR1 MNHNS and CDR2 SASEGT. V gave up 4 bases and J gave up 1 base; unmatched junction bases: 6. The CDR3 totals 15 residues. TCRdb reprocessed the reads via MiXCR and lists one record per CDR3 protein. The sample lists hundreds of thousands of distinct CDR3 sequences, roughly 42% occurring once. The chain links TRBV6-1 to TRBJ1-1; 7 bases line up with TRBD1. The clonotype was recovered from a human donor in good health (CMV status not recorded). Some clones in this sample may be carry-over from other donors' samples. The starting material was cultured PBMCs, obtained from culture after CMV antigen stimulation. The CDR3 DNA reads as TGTGCCAGCAGTGCCGTTCGACAGGGGAACACTGAAGCTTTCTTT. The encoded protein is CASSAVRQGNTEAFF.